The clone carrying this T cell receptor (beta chain) was seen only once. Its antigen is as yet unknown. Only in-frame clones appear in the TCRdb table, and some are missing; sequencing was by immunoSEQ multiplex PCR. The sample includes 150,000 to 200,000 clones, less than 90% of them seen just once. There are 18 residues in the CDR3. The V and J ends lost 3 bases and 3 bases, in that order; junction bases with no gene match: 11. Germline values: CDR1 KGHSH, CDR2 LQKENI. The sample is drawn from a study of cytomegalovirus exposure and HLA in healthy donors. Study-wide points: Subsequent analysis of the 120 or so validation repertoires found a tendency for first-cohort TCR clusters to co-occur.

The rearrangement joins TRBV18 to TRBJ1-5, with TRBD1 identical over 10 bases. The TCR originated in a man younger than 45 in good health and CMV-seropositive. Sequences were obtained from PBMCs. CDR3 in amino acids: CASSPITDRGPYNQPQHF. The CDR3 DNA follows: TGTGCCAGCTCACCTATTACAGACAGGGGGCCATACAATCAGCCCCAGCATTTT.